This note documents a single T cell receptor beta chain sequence. Sequencing was performed with immunoSEQ multiplex PCR; in TCRdb, only in-frame clones are kept and a portion is missing. The table includes about 190,000 clones, around 83% detected once. The data stem from a study of blood T cell repertoires in COVID-19. Whole-study context: From T cells, B-cell-depleted T cells, or PBMCs came the material, which was cDNA or gDNA.

The V end lost 4 bases, the J end lost 2 bases, and 12 bases lay between the germline ends. The CDR3 runs 15 residues. The germline V gene has CDR1 LNHNV and CDR2 YYDKDF (reference sequence). This TCR was sampled from a woman aged 40 to 50 with acute or convalescent COVID-19. V is TRBV15 and J is TRBJ2-1; possibly TRBD2 for D (6 bases). The sample comprised peripheral blood. CDR3 in DNA: TGTGCCACCAGCACCCGGGAGAGGCCCTACAATGAGCAGTTCTTC. The encoded protein is CATSTRERPYNEQFF.